The 22 T cell receptor beta chains reported below all come from one sample, sequenced in a study of T cells in Graves' hyperthyroidism and ophthalmopathy. TCR beta CDR3 sequences were amplified from RNA transcripts. TCR CDR3 regions were first amplified by RT-PCR with HTBI primers. TCRdb re-derived calls from the multiplex PCR reads in MiXCR, one entry per CDR3 protein. Among over 300,000 distinct CDR3 sequences, approximately 15% were seen once, and the ten largest hold almost 35%. Sequenced material: blood. The source of these receptors is a woman aged 40 to 50 with Graves' ophthalmopathy.

In this sample, this clonotype turned up many times. The chain employs TRBV12-3 or TRBV12-4 and TRBJ2-1; D tentatively fits TRBD1 or TRBD2 (5 bases each). The CDR3 spans 18 residues. The ends were cut back, 4 bases at V and 3 bases at J, with 22 bases in the middle. This CDR3 is CASSSTHRDGAYYNEQFF. The CDR3 region has the DNA TGTGCCAGCAGTTCCACCCACCGGGACGGAGCTTACTACAATGAGCAGTTCTTC.

As DNA, the CDR3 is TGTGCCAGCAGCCAGAACAGGGCTAACACCGGGGAGCTGTTTTTT. Protein sequence: CASSQNRANTGELFF. The chain employs TRBV14 and TRBJ2-2; a possible D gene is TRBD1 (6 bases). The CDR3 runs 15 residues. V was shortened by 3 bases and J by 2 bases, with 10 bases between the two germline ends. Germline CDR1 and CDR2: SGHDN and FVKESK.

This clonotype was counted many times. The chain recombines TRBV2 with TRBJ1-1; D is undetermined. V was cut by 1 base and J by 3 bases, with 3 bases left in between. The CDR3 is made up of 12 amino acids. The V gene's germline CDR1 is SNHLY and CDR2 FYNNEI. The chain's CDR3 is CASSEEYTEAFF. In nucleotides, the CDR3 is TGTGCCAGCAGTGAAGAGTACACTGAAGCTTTCTTT.

This clonotype was picked up many times. The chain combines TRBV30 with TRBJ2-4; D is tentatively TRBD1 or TRBD2 (6 bases each). Germline V gene sequence: CDR1 GTSNPN, CDR2 SVGIG (reference sequence). The CDR3 has 15 residues. Trimming left V 1 base short and J 0 bases short, with 10 bases between. The CDR3 loop is CAWSAGALAKNIQYF. As DNA, the CDR3 is TGTGCCTGGAGTGCGGGGGCTCTAGCCAAAAACATTCAGTACTTC.

This chain connects TRBV7-9 to TRBJ1-5, with 7 positions matching TRBD1. V lost 4 bases to trimming and J lost 7 bases; unmatched junction nucleotides: 7. CDR3 length equals 14 residues. Germline lookup yields CDR1 SEHNR and CDR2 FQNEAQ (reference sequence). CDR3: CASSSQGLGQPQHF. In nucleotides, the CDR3 is TGTGCCAGCAGCTCACAGGGGTTGGGACAGCCCCAGCATTTT.

The rearrangement links TRBV7-2 to TRBJ2-1, with TRBD2 identical over 8 bases. Germline lookup yields CDR1 SGHTA and CDR2 FQGNSA. Trimming at V came to 3 bases and at J to 0 bases, leaving 4 bases not matched to a gene. The CDR3 runs to 16 residues. The CDR3 loop is CASSLSSGISYNEQFF. Written as DNA, the CDR3 is TGTGCCAGCAGCTTGAGTAGCGGGATCTCCTACAATGAGCAGTTCTTC.

This clonotype was detected many times. The chain is built from TRBV6-1 and TRBJ1-1; D remains unclear. The germline V and J ends were trimmed by 6 bases and 4 bases, with 12 bases remaining between them. The CDR3 consists of 13 residues. The germline V gene has CDR1 MNHNS and CDR2 SASEGT. CDR3 loop: CASSQWVATEAFF. The CDR3 coding sequence is TGTGCCAGCAGCCAATGGGTGGCCACTGAAGCTTTCTTT.

This clonotype came up many times. The rearrangement uses TRBV6-1 and TRBJ2-3; D possibly corresponds to TRBD1 (6 bases). CDR3 length: 15 residues. The germline CDR1 and CDR2 sequences are MNHNS and SASEGT. V lost 7 bases and J 4 bases, leaving 18 bases between the germline ends. DNA of the CDR3: TGTGCCAGCACGACAATGACAGGACGGCCAGATACGCAGTATTTT. It specifies CASTTMTGRPDTQYF.

The table lists this clonotype with many counts. This rearrangement joins TRBV30 to TRBJ1-1; D is unclear. The CDR3 is made up of 13 amino acids. Germline V lookup: CDR1 GTSNPN, CDR2 SVGIG (reference sequence). V was trimmed by 5 bases and J by 0 bases, leaving 10 bases between them. CDR3 residues: CAWGRVLNTEAFF. The CDR3 region has the DNA TGTGCCTGGGGGAGGGTTTTGAACACTGAAGCTTTCTTT.

Comment on this clonotype: A read error is possible here, since a much larger clone lies one base away. The V gene is TRBV5-4, the J gene TRBJ1-1; the D is unclear. This CDR3 region has 14 residues. Germline CDR1 is SGHNT and CDR2 is YYREEE (reference sequence). CDR3 coding DNA: TGTGCCAGCAGCTCGAACATCGAGAACACTAAAGCTTTCTTT. Encoded protein: CASSSNIENTKAFF.

This clonotype was counted many times. V is TRBV28 and J is TRBJ1-2; no definite D call. Germline V gene data show CDR1 as MDHEN and CDR2 as SYDVKM. This CDR3 is 15 amino acids long. The V end lost 2 bases, the J end lost 0 bases, and 10 bases lay between the germline ends. The CDR3 DNA sequence: TGTGCCAGCAGTTTAGTAGGGAAGGCTAACTATGGCTACACCTTC. It is translated as CASSLVGKANYGYTF.

This clonotype was counted ten times or more. Relative to the germline gene, one junction end is altered; a read error may explain this. This chain links TRBV12-3 or TRBV12-4 with TRBJ2-7, with 10 bases aligning to TRBD2. This CDR3 region has 14 residues. The CDR3 coding sequence is TGTGCCAGCAGTCTAGCGGGAGAATTGGTCGAGCAGTACTTC. Protein: CASSLAGELVEQYF.

This clonotype was counted only a few times. A junction end diverges from the germline sequence, so it may reflect a read error. This rearrangement joins TRBV30 to TRBJ2-5; perhaps D is TRBD1 or TRBD2 (7 bases each). This CDR3 spans 13 amino acids. From germline, CDR1 is GTSNPN and CDR2 SVGIG (reference sequence). This CDR3 reads CAWSRGGQETQYF. CDR3 bases: TGTGCCTGGAGCAGGGGGGGGCAAGAGACCCAATACTTC.

This clonotype has a count of ten or more. The rearrangement joins TRBV10-3 to TRBJ1-1; 7 nucleotides align to TRBD1. The CDR3 contains 13 residues. V shed 10 bases, J shed 1 base, and the junction held 6 bases outside the gene matches. Germline loops: CDR1 ENHRY, CDR2 SYGVKD. CDR3 residues: CATRQGRNTEAFF. The CDR3 DNA is TGTGCCACCAGACAGGGTCGGAACACTGAAGCTTTCTTT.

This clonotype was counted at least ten times. This rearrangement joins TRBV28 to TRBJ2-7; 9 bases match TRBD2. Trimming at V came to 5 bases and at J to 6 bases, leaving 14 bases not matched to a gene. Germline CDR1 and CDR2: MDHEN and SYDVKM. CDR3 length equals 16 residues. The CDR3 nucleotides are TGTGCCAGCAGTCTTCTCGGGATAGCGGGAGCGTCCGAGCAGTACTTC. It specifies CASSLLGIAGASEQYF.

The J gene is TRBJ1-1, the V gene TRBV5-1, with TRBD1 identical over 7 bases. CDR1 SGHRS and CDR2 YFSETQ come from the germline V gene. This CDR3 has 12 amino acids. With V trimmed by 8 bases and J by 3 bases, 4 bases remained unmatched. In nucleotides, the CDR3 is TGCGCCAGTGGAACAGGGGACACTGAAGCTTTCTTT. Its protein product is CASGTGDTEAFF.

This clonotype was recorded at least ten times. This chain uses TRBV2 with TRBJ2-7; D call uncertain. Trimming shortened V by 7 bases and J by 2 bases, and 9 bases separated the two germline ends. The CDR3 spans 12 residues. Per the germline V gene, CDR1 is SNHLY and CDR2 is FYNNEI. The CDR3 here is CASKRPAYEQYF. DNA of the CDR3: TGTGCCAGCAAACGGCCGGCCTACGAGCAGTACTTC. The full variable domain, its missing parts supplied by reference TRBV2 and TRBJ2-7, is EPEVTQTPSHQVTQMGQEVILRCVPISNHLYFYWYRQILGQKVEFLVSFYNNEISEKSEIFDDQFSVERPDGSNFTLKIRSTKLEDSAMYFCASKRPAYEQYFGPGTRLTVT.

The table lists this clonotype with a few counts. The rearrangement links TRBV20-1 to TRBJ2-1, with TRBD2 matching over 9 bases. J lost 4 bases, V lost 2 bases, and 18 bases had no gene match. Germline CDR1 and CDR2: DFQATT and SNEGSKA (reference sequence). The CDR3 sequence is 19 residues long. CDR3 nucleotide sequence: TGCAGTGCTAGAACTTATCAAAAACCGGGACTAGCAGGGTACAATGAGCAGTTCTTC. This translates into CSARTYQKPGLAGYNEQFF.

This clonotype was picked up a small number of times. This chain connects TRBV20-1 to TRBJ2-1; 7 bases map to TRBD2. Germline V gene lookup returns CDR1 DFQATT and CDR2 SNEGSKA (reference sequence). This CDR3 region has 17 residues. V gave up 6 bases and J gave up 5 bases; unmatched junction bases: 19. DNA of the CDR3: TGCAGTGCAACCTCCCGGTCGCCGGGACTACTCCACAATGAGCAGTTCTTC. This translates into CSATSRSPGLLHNEQFF.

Concerning this clonotype itself: A much more abundant neighbour one base away suggests this may be a read error. This rearrangement joins TRBV24-1 to TRBJ2-3; tentatively, D is TRBD2 (6 bases). The V gene's germline CDR1 is KGHDR and CDR2 SFDVKD. This CDR3 has 16 amino acids. Trimming removed 3 bases from V and 4 bases from J, with 16 bases in between. CDR3 DNA: TGTGCCACCAGTGATCTCCCAGCGGGCTCGTCAGATACGCAGTATTTT. Translation: CATSDLPAGSSDTQYF.

The V and J genes are TRBV5-1 and TRBJ2-7; TRBD2 aligns across 7 bases. This CDR3 spans 13 amino acids. The trim removed 4 bases at V and 7 bases at J, leaving 8 bases unmatched. Germline V CDR1 and CDR2: SGHRS, YFSETQ. The CDR3 sequence: CASSGGDRREQYF. CDR3 sequence (DNA): TGCGCCAGCAGCGGGGGGGACCGAAGGGAGCAGTACTTC.

The rearrangement joins TRBV15 to TRBJ2-3; D is possibly TRBD1 (7 bases). The CDR3 extends over 17 amino acids. Germline CDR1 is LNHNV and CDR2 is YYDKDF (reference sequence). V lost 0 bases to trimming and J lost 2 bases, with 15 bases between them. In nucleotides, the CDR3 is TGTGCCACCAGCAGAGAAAGACTAGGACAGGCCACAGATACGCAGTATTTT. Translated: CATSRERLGQATDTQYF. Complete variable domain (other parts from reference TRBV15 and TRBJ2-3): DAMVIQNPRYQVTQFGKPVTLSCSQTLNHNVMYWYQQKSSQAPKLLFHYYDKDFNNEADTPDNFQSRRPNTSFCFLDIRSPGLGDTAMYLCATSRERLGQATDTQYFGPGTRLTVL.